The clone carrying this T cell receptor beta chain was counted many times. Its specificity is unknown. The data were taken from a study of human T cells and chemical hapten exposure. Findings and caveats of the study: TCRs above 1 in 1000 frequency stayed constant with DPC sensitization.

TCRdb processed the RACE reads anew with MiXCR; each CDR3 protein has one entry. The sample has 300,000 to 400,000 distinct CDR3 sequences; approximately 6.9% are singletons. The V and J ends lost 0 bases and 4 bases, in that order; junction bases with no gene match: 5. The CDR3 has 15 amino acids. Germline CDR1 reads ENHRY; CDR2 reads SYGVKD. Stated time point: patch test 1, 2 weeks after DPC sensitization. This sample's treatment: therapeutic diphenylcyclopropenone sensitization with weekly scalp DPC. The clonotype originates from a young woman with alopecia areata. Some clones in this sample may be carry-over from other donors' samples. This sequence joins TRBV10-3 and TRBJ1-2, with 7 positions matching TRBD1. This specimen consisted of whole blood, obtained in connection with sensitization to the hapten diphenylcyclopropenone (DPC). CDR3 in DNA: TGTGCCATCAGTGAGTCTTCAGGGGGAGGCTATGGCTACACCTTC. Protein sequence: CAISESSGGGYGYTF.